This T cell receptor beta chain was captured by sequencing in a study of technical replicates of blood from a handful of donors. Only in-frame clones appear in the TCRdb table, and some are missing; sequencing was by immunoSEQ multiplex PCR. The repertoire includes under 50,000 clones, approximately 96% of them detected once, and about 0.4% sits in the top ten. CDR3 length: 14 residues. In germline, CDR1 is MNHNS, CDR2 SASEGT. V trimming: 5 bases; J trimming: 6 bases; junction bases outside the gene matches: 9. The chain recombines TRBV6-1 with TRBJ2-7; 8 nucleotides line up with TRBD1. The receptor was isolated from a human donor in good health. What was sequenced was T cells isolated from PBMCs. CDR3 sequence (DNA): TGTGCCAGCAGTTGGCGACAGGGGATTACCGAGCAGTACTTC. Translated: CASSWRQGITEQYF.